The present T cell receptor (beta chain) was sequenced within a study of siplizumab effects on memory and regulatory T cells. Study results and limitations: Both greater diversity than memory cells and a major contribution to the alloresponse seemed to characterize naive T cells. Under siplizumab, alloreactive sequences traced to unstimulated CD4+ memory cells were significantly reduced. Unstimulated subsets contained matches for only a minor fraction of alloreactive clones. Proof of suppressive function in proliferating Tregs from siplizumab cultures was not established.

Here immunoSEQ multiplex PCR was the method, and the copy in TCRdb shows in-frame clones only, minus some. The sample shows under 130,000 clones, just over 90% of them seen only once. Germline V gene data show CDR1 as SGHNT and CDR2 as YYREEE (reference sequence). The CDR3 loop spans 14 amino acids. V was clipped by 0 bases and J by 6 bases, with 12 bases between them. About this clone itself: Its target is unknown.

V gene TRBV5-4 combines with J gene TRBJ1-2, with D maybe TRBD1 (6 bases). Sample: CD4+ T cells sorted from blood. This TCR came from a human donor in good health. The CDR3 here is CASSLDGGANGYTF. CDR3 nucleotide sequence: TGTGCCAGCAGCTTGGACGGGGGCGCGAATGGCTACACCTTC. The full variable domain, in which reference TRBV5-4 and TRBJ1-2 provide the parts outside the CDR3, is ETGVTQSPTHLIKTRGQQVTLRCSSQSGHNTVSWYQQALGQGPQFIFQYYREEENGRGNFPPRFSGLQFPNYSSELNVNALELDDSALYLCASSLDGGANGYTFGSGTRLTVV.